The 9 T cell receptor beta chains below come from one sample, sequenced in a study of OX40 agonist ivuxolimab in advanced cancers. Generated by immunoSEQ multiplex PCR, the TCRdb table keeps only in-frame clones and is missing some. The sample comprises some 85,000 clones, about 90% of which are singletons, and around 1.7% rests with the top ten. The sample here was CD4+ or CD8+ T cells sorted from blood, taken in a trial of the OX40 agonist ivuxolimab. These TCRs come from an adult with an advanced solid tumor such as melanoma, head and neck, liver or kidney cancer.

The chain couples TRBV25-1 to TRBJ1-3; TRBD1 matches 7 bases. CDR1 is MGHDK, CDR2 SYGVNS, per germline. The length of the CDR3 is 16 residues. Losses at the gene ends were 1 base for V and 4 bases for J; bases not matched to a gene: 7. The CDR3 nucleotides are TGTGCCAGCAGTGAATCATTGACAGGGACCGGAAACACCATATATTTT. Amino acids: CASSESLTGTGNTIYF.

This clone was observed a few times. CDR3 bases: TGCGCCAGCAGGCCAAGACTAGGGGACAGGAGTGGCTACACCTTC. This encodes CASRPRLGDRSGYTF. The chain uses TRBV4-1 and TRBJ1-2; 8 nucleotides agree with TRBD1. The CDR3 consists of 15 residues. Germline V gives CDR1 MGHRA, CDR2 YSYEKL. The V and J ends lost 6 bases and 7 bases, in that order; junction bases with no gene match: 13.

Written as DNA, the CDR3 is TGTGCCAGCAGCTTATACGGGACTAGCGGCGGGGAGCTGTTTTTT. Its translation: CASSLYGTSGGELFF. The rearrangement links TRBV7-2 to TRBJ2-2, with TRBD2 identical over 11 bases. The V gene end was trimmed by 2 bases and the J gene end by 7 bases; junction bases not matched to a gene: 3. Looked up from germline, CDR1 is SGHTA and CDR2 is FQGNSA. The CDR3 loop spans 15 amino acids. The whole variable domain, remainder taken from reference TRBV7-2 and TRBJ2-2, is GAGVSQSPSNKVTEKGKDVELRCDPISGHTALYWYRQSLGQGLEFLIYFQGNSAPDKSGLPSDRFSAERTGGSVSTLTIQRTQQEDSAVYLCASSLYGTSGGELFFGEGSRLTVL.

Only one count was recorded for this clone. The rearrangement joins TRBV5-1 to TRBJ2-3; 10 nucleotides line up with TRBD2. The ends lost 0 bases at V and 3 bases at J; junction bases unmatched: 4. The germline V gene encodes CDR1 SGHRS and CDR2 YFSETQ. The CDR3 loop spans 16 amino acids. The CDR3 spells CASSLGGLAVTDTQYF. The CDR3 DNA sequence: TGCGCCAGCAGCTTGGGTGGACTAGCGGTTACAGATACGCAGTATTTT.

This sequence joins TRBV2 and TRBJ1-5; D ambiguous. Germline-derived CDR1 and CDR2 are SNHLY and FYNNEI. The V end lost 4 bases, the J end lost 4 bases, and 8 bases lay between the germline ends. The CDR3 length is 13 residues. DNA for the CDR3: TGTGCCAGCAGTGTCGGGTGGAATCAGCCCCAGCATTTT. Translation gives CASSVGWNQPQHF.

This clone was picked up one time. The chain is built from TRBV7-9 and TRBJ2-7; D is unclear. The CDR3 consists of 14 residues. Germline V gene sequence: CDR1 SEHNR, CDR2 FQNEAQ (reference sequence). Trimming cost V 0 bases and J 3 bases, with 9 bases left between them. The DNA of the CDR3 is TGTGCCAGCAGCTTAGCGAGTTTAGTCTACGAGCAGTACTTC. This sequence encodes CASSLASLVYEQYF.

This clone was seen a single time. The CDR3 is CASSSVIAGGRTDTQYF. CDR3 bases: TGTGCCAGCAGCTCAGTTATAGCGGGAGGAAGAACAGATACGCAGTATTTT. The chain carries TRBV5-6 and TRBJ2-3; 10 bases are shared with TRBD2. Germline CDR1 SGHDT, CDR2 YYEEEE. This CDR3 region has 17 residues. The J segment lost 3 bases and the V segment lost 3 bases, leaving 10 bases of the junction unmatched.

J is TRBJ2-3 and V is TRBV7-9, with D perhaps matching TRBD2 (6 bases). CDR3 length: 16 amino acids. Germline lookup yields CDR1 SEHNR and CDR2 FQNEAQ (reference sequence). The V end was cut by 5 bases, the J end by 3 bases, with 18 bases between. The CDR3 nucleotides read TGTGCCAGCAGCCACGGATCGGGAGCTGGGACAGATACGCAGTATTTT. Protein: CASSHGSGAGTDTQYF.

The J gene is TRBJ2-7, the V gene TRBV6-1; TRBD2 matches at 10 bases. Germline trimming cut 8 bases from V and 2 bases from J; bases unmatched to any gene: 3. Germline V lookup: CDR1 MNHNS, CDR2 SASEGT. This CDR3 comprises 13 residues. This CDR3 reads CASGLAGAYEQYF. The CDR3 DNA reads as TGTGCCAGCGGCCTAGCGGGAGCCTACGAGCAGTACTTC.